The T cell receptor beta chain under discussion was sequenced for a study of cytomegalovirus exposure and HLA in healthy donors. Study context: The same platform as the approximately 700 first-cohort repertoires was used for the 110 or so validation repertoires, a later analysis reported. Study-wide results and caveats: Researchers catalogued approximately 170 TCR beta chains as cytomegalovirus-associated.

Comments on this clone: Its target is unknown.

This CDR3 comprises 15 residues. Germline V gene sequence: CDR1 SGHRS, CDR2 YFSETQ. V lost 0 bases and J 5 bases, leaving 14 bases between the germline ends. Assay used: immunoSEQ multiplex PCR; TCRdb lists only in-frame clones, some missing. The table shows more than 250,000 clones, with 87% occurring only once. The gene calls are TRBV5-1 and TRBJ1-2; D might be TRBD1 (6 bases). The TCR comes from a woman in her thirties in good health and CMV-seropositive. The sequenced sample was PBMCs. The CDR3 loop is CASSLVQGSSYGYTF. The CDR3 DNA follows: TGCGCCAGCAGCTTGGTACAGGGTAGCTCTTATGGCTACACCTTC. Complete variable domain (other parts from reference TRBV5-1 and TRBJ1-2): KAGVTQTPRYLIKTRGQQVTLSCSPISGHRSVSWYQQTPGQGLQFLFEYFSETQRNKGNFPGRFSGRQFSNSRSEMNVSTLELGDSALYLCASSLVQGSSYGYTFGSGTRLTVV.